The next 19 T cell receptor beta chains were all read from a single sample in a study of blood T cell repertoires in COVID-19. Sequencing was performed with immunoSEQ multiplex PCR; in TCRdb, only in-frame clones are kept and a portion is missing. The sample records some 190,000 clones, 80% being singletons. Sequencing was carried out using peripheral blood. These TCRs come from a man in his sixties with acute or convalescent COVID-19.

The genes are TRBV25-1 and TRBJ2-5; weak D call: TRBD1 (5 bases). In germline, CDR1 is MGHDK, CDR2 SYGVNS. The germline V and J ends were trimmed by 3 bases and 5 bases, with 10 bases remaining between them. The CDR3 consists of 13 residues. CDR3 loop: CASSDRVAETQYF. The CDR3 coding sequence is TGTGCCAGCAGTGACAGGGTCGCGGAGACCCAGTACTTC.

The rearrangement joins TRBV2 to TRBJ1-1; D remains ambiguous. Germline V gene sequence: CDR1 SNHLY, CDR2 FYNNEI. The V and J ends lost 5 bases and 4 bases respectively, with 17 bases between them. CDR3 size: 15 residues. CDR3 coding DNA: TGTGCCAGCAGTTCCCCCAGCGGTGTCGGCACTGAAGCTTTCTTT. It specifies CASSSPSGVGTEAFF.

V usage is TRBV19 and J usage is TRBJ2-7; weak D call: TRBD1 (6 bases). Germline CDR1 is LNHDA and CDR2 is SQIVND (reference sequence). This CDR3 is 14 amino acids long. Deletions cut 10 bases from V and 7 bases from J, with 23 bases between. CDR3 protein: CATSLRTAGKEQYF. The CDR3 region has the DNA TGTGCCACTTCCCTCAGGACAGCTGGTAAAGAGCAGTACTTC. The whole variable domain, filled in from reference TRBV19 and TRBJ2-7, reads DGGITQSPKYLFRKEGQNVTLSCEQNLNHDAMYWYRQDPGQGLRLIYYSQIVNDFQKGDIAEGYSVSREKKESFPLTVTSAQKNPTAFYLCATSLRTAGKEQYFGPGTRLTVT.

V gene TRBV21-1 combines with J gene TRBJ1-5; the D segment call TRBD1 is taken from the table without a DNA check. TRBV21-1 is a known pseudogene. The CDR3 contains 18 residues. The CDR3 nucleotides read TGTGCCAGCAGCAATGCGACAGAGTGGACCCTTAGCAATCAGCCCCAGCATTTT. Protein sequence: CASSNATEWTLSNQPQHF.

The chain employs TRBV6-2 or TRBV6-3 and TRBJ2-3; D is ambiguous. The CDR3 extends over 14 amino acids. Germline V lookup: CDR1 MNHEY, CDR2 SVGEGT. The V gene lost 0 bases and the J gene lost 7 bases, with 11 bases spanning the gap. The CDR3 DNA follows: TGTGCCAGCAGTTACTCGGTTAGTCCCTATACGCAGTATTTT. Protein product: CASSYSVSPYTQYF.

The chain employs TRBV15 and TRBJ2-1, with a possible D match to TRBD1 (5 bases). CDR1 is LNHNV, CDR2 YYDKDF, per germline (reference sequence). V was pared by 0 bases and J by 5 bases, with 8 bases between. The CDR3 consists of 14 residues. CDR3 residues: CATSREEGDNEQFF. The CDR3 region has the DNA TGTGCCACCAGCAGAGAAGAAGGGGACAATGAGCAGTTCTTC.

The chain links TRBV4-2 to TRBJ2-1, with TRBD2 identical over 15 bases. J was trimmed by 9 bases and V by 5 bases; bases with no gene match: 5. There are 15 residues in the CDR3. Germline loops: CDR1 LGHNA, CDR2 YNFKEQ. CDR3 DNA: TGTGCCAGCAGCTGGACTAGCGGGGGGGCCGGTGAGCAGTTCTTC. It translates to CASSWTSGGAGEQFF.

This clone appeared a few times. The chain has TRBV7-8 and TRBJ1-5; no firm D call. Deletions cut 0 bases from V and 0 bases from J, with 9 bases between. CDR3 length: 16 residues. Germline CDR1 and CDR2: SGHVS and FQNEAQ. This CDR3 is CASSLARQYSNQPQHF. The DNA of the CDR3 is TGTGCCAGCAGCTTAGCCAGGCAATATAGCAATCAGCCCCAGCATTTT.

The CDR3 nucleotides are TGTGCCAGCAGCTTGGATCTCAGAGGGGGTGAATTCGCTGGCTACACCTTC. Protein sequence: CASSLDLRGGEFAGYTF. This chain uses TRBV5-4 with TRBJ1-2; the D gene is possibly TRBD1 (6 bases). V shed 0 bases and J shed 7 bases, with 22 bases lying between them. Germline loops: CDR1 SGHNT, CDR2 YYREEE (reference sequence). CDR3 length: 17 amino acids.

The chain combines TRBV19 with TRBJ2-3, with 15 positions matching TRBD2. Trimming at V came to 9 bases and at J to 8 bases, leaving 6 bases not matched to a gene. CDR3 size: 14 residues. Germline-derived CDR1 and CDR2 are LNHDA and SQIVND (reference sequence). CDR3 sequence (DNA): TGTGCCAGCAGGACTAGCGGGGGGGCAATTACGCAGTATTTT. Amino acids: CASRTSGGAITQYF.

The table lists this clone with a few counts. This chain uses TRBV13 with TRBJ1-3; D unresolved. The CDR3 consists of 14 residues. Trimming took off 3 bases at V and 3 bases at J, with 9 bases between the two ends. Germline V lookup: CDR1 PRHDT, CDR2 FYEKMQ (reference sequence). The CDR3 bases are TGTGCCAGCAGCTTGTTCAGATTTGGAAACACCATATATTTT. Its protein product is CASSLFRFGNTIYF. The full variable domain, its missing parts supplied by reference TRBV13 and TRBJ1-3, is AAGVIQSPRHLIKEKRETATLKCYPIPRHDTVYWYQQGPGQDPQFLISFYEKMQSDKGSIPDRFSAQQFSDYHSELNMSSLELGDSALYFCASSLFRFGNTIYFGEGSWLTVV.

Here the CDR3 reads CASSYSGSRQPQHF. In DNA, the CDR3 is TGTGCCAGCAGTTACTCGGGCAGTCGACAGCCCCAGCATTTT. The chain is built from TRBV6-5 and TRBJ1-5; D is unresolved. The CDR3 extends over 14 amino acids. Per germline, CDR1 MNHEY and CDR2 SVGAGI. Trimming stripped 0 bases from V and 7 bases from J, with 10 bases between.

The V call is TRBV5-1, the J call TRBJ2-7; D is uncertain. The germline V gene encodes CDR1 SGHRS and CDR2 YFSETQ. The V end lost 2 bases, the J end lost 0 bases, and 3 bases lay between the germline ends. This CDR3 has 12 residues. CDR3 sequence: CASSFLSYEQYF. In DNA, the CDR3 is TGCGCCAGCAGCTTTCTCTCCTACGAGCAGTACTTC. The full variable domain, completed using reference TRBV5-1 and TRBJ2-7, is KAGVTQTPRYLIKTRGQQVTLSCSPISGHRSVSWYQQTPGQGLQFLFEYFSETQRNKGNFPGRFSGRQFSNSRSEMNVSTLELGDSALYLCASSFLSYEQYFGPGTRLTVT.

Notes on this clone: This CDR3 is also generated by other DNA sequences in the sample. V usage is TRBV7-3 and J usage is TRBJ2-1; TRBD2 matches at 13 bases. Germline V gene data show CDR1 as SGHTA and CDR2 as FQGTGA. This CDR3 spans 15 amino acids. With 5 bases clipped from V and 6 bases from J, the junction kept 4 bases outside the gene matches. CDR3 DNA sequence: TGTGCCAGCAGCCAGAGACTAGCGGGGGGCAATGAGCAGTTCTTC. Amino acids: CASSQRLAGGNEQFF.

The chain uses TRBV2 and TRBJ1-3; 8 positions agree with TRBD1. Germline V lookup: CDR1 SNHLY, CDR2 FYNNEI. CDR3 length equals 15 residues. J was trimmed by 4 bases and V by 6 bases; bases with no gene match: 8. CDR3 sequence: CASRPWTGTGNTIYF. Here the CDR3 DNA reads TGTGCCAGCAGACCATGGACAGGGACGGGAAACACCATATATTTT.

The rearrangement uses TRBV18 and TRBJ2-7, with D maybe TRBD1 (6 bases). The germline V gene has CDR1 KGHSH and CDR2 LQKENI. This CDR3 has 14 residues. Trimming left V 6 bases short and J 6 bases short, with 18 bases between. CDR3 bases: TGTGCCAGCTCCCCCGGACAGATGAGTGGCGAGCAGTACTTC. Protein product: CASSPGQMSGEQYF.

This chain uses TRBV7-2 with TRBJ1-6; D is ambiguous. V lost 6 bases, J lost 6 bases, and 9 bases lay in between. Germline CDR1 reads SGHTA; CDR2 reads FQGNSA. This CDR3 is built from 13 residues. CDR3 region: CASRQTVNSPLHF. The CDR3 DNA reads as TGTGCCAGCAGACAGACGGTTAATTCACCCCTCCACTTT.

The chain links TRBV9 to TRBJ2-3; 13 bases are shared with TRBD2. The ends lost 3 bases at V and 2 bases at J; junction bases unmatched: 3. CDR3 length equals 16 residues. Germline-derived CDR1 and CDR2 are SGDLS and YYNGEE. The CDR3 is CASSGTSGGATDTQYF. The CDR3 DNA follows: TGTGCCAGCAGCGGTACTAGCGGGGGGGCCACAGATACGCAGTATTTT.

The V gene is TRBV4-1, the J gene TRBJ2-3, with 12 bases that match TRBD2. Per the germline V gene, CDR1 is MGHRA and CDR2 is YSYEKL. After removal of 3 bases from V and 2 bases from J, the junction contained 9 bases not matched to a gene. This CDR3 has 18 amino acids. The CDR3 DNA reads TGCGCCAGCAGCCAGACTAGCGGGGGCCAAAAATCCACAGATACGCAGTATTTT. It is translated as CASSQTSGGQKSTDTQYF.